A single sample is the source of the 22 T cell receptor beta chains below, sequenced in a study of blood T cells in healthy people across ages. Then a second PCR, running roughly 7 to 11 cycles, was carried out with a sample-barcoded 5' primer and a J-beta primer mix. TCRdb fed the 5' RACE reads into MiXCR, producing one record per CDR3 protein. This repertoire shows 1.6 million or so distinct CDR3 sequences, 30% to 40% found once; its top ten account for 10% to 12%. Sample: blood. The source is a woman in her twenties or thirties in good health.

This clonotype was recorded many times. The CDR3 coding sequence is TGTGCCTGGAGTTTAGGACCACGACAGTTCTTC. Translated: CAWSLGPRQFF. The rearrangement joins TRBV30 to TRBJ2-1; D not resolved. The V gene's germline CDR1 is GTSNPN and CDR2 SVGIG (reference sequence). V lost 2 bases to trimming and J lost 13 bases, with 12 bases between them. This CDR3 contains 11 residues. Drawing the rest from reference TRBV30 and TRBJ2-1, the complete variable domain is SQTIHQWPATLVQPVGSPLSLECTVEGTSNPNLYWYRQAAGRGLQLLFYSVGIGQISSEVPQNLSASRPQDRQFILSSKKLLLSDSGFYLCAWSLGPRQFFGPGTRLTVL.

The count of this clonotype is one. The chain employs TRBV4-1 and TRBJ1-4; D is undetermined. There are 16 residues in the CDR3. V was pared by 4 bases and J by 7 bases, with 19 bases between. Germline-derived CDR1 and CDR2 are MGHRA and YSYEKL. The CDR3 region has the DNA TGCGCCAGCAGCCGCCAAGGTACAAGGGAGGGTGAAAAACTGTTTTTT. This encodes CASSRQGTREGEKLFF.

This clonotype was seen a handful of times. The V call is TRBV5-6, the J call TRBJ2-6; D remains ambiguous. CDR1 is SGHDT, CDR2 YYEEEE, per germline. V lost 4 bases to trimming and J lost 0 bases, with 11 bases between them. CDR3 length equals 16 residues. The CDR3, as DNA: TGTGCCAGCAGCGGGGTTGGGGTCTCTGGGGCCAACGTCCTGACTTTC. This codes for CASSGVGVSGANVLTF.

J is TRBJ2-2 and V is TRBV20-1; D may be TRBD2 (5 bases). The V gene's germline CDR1 is DFQATT and CDR2 SNEGSKA (reference sequence). The CDR3 runs 13 residues. V was trimmed by 3 bases and J by 6 bases, leaving 11 bases between them. The CDR3 loop reads CSASPTRSGELFF. DNA for the CDR3: TGCAGTGCTAGCCCTACTAGATCCGGGGAGCTGTTTTTT.

This clonotype was detected only a few times. The chain has TRBV9 and TRBJ1-2; possible D gene TRBD1, 5 bases. V gave up 0 bases and J gave up 4 bases, with 13 bases separating them. Germline V gives CDR1 SGDLS, CDR2 YYNGEE. The CDR3 covers 15 residues. The CDR3 region is CASSVGDGQGYGYTF. The CDR3, as DNA: TGTGCCAGCAGCGTAGGCGACGGTCAGGGCTATGGCTACACCTTC.

The gene calls are TRBV6-2 or TRBV6-3 and TRBJ2-7; the D gene is possibly TRBD2 (5 bases). Looked up from germline, CDR1 is MNHEY and CDR2 is SVGEGT. This CDR3 comprises 16 residues. Trimming left V 1 base short and J 7 bases short, with 20 bases between. The DNA for the CDR3 is TGTGCCAGCAGTTACTTTCCTGCGGGCCGTCACTTAGAGCAGTACTTC. Encoded protein: CASSYFPAGRHLEQYF.

This chain links TRBV2 with TRBJ2-7; D could derive from TRBD1 or TRBD2 (5 bases each). V was clipped by 5 bases and J by 11 bases, with 22 bases between them. Germline loops: CDR1 SNHLY, CDR2 FYNNEI. CDR3 size: 14 residues. CDR3 in DNA: TGTGCCAGCAGTAATCAACCTACACCGGGGACGGAGTACTTC. Its translation: CASSNQPTPGTEYF.

There are a few counts of this clonotype. This chain links TRBV28 with TRBJ2-7; TRBD1 matches 9 bases. The ends lost 6 bases at V and 4 bases at J; junction bases unmatched: 7. This CDR3 has 14 residues. CDR1 is MDHEN and CDR2 is SYDVKM in the germline V gene. The DNA for the CDR3 is TGTGCCAGCAGCGATCCGGGACAGGGATACGAGCAGTACTTC. Residues: CASSDPGQGYEQYF.

The chain has TRBV6-5 and TRBJ2-3; maybe TRBD2 (6 bases). The CDR3 length is 14 residues. Germline values: CDR1 MNHEY, CDR2 SVGAGI. The V gene lost 6 bases and the J gene lost 4 bases, with 14 bases spanning the gap. CDR3 nucleotides: TGTGCCAGCAGGAGGGGCGGGAAAGCAGATACGCAGTATTTT. This translates into CASRRGGKADTQYF.

There are many counts of this clonotype. The CDR3 reads CASRGVRVEQFF. The CDR3 DNA follows: TGTGCCAGCAGGGGTGTGCGCGTAGAGCAGTTCTTC. The chain uses TRBV28 and TRBJ2-1; no clear D gene. Germline V gene sequence: CDR1 MDHEN, CDR2 SYDVKM. The CDR3 extends over 12 amino acids. V shed 6 bases and J shed 10 bases, with 13 bases lying between them. Full variable domain (missing parts from reference TRBV28 and TRBJ2-1): DVKVTQSSRYLVKRTGEKVFLECVQDMDHENMFWYRQDPGLGLRLIYFSYDVKMKEKGDIPEGYSVSREKKERFSLILESASTNQTSMYLCASRGVRVEQFFGPGTRLTVL.

This clonotype was seen only a few times. This sequence joins TRBV7-9 and TRBJ2-5; D not resolved. This CDR3 contains 16 residues. With 10 bases removed from V and 5 bases from J, the gap between germline ends came to 26 bases. Germline V gene sequence: CDR1 SEHNR, CDR2 FQNEAQ (reference sequence). DNA of the CDR3: TGTGCCAACATCATGAACCACCCCAACCCTCGGGAGACCCAGTACTTC. Residues: CANIMNHPNPRETQYF.

Details on this clonotype: Lacking the conserved final phenylalanine or tryptophan, this CDR3 likely reflects a read error. This chain links TRBV28 with TRBJ2-3; TRBD2 is a possible D gene (6 bases). The germline gives CDR1 MDHEN, CDR2 SYDVKM. The CDR3 loop spans 14 amino acids. V was shortened by 2 bases and J by 6 bases, with 12 bases between the two germline ends. CDR3 region: CASSLRAGWDTQYL. The CDR3 DNA reads TGTGCCAGCAGTTTAAGGGCGGGATGGGATACGCAGTATTTG.

This clonotype was detected only a few times. This sequence joins TRBV7-2 and TRBJ2-5, with TRBD1 matching 7 bases. Germline lookup yields CDR1 SGHTA and CDR2 FQGNSA. CDR3 length equals 15 residues. The ends lost 4 bases at V and 2 bases at J; junction bases unmatched: 7. Here the CDR3 reads CASSSTTGSQETQYF. The CDR3 nucleotides read TGTGCCAGCAGCTCCACGACAGGGTCACAAGAGACCCAGTACTTC.

The chain has TRBV7-8 and TRBJ2-7, with 8 bases identical to TRBD1. The CDR3 has 17 amino acids. Germline trimming cut 1 base from V and 2 bases from J; bases unmatched to any gene: 10. Per germline, CDR1 SGHVS and CDR2 FQNEAQ. The CDR3: CASSLVPSGTGPYEQYF. The CDR3 DNA sequence: TGTGCCAGCAGCTTAGTTCCCTCCGGGACAGGACCCTACGAGCAGTACTTC.

This clonotype was seen more than once but under ten times. V usage is TRBV27 and J usage is TRBJ2-3; 15 bases are shared with TRBD2. This CDR3 region has 17 residues. Germline CDR1 MNHEY, CDR2 SMNVEV (reference sequence). J lost 3 bases, V lost 6 bases, and 7 bases had no gene match. In DNA form, the CDR3 reads TGTGCCAGCAGCTGGACTAGCGGGAGGGAGGGGACAGATACGCAGTATTTT. This codes for CASSWTSGREGTDTQYF.

This clonotype was observed a few times. The chain has TRBV20-1 and TRBJ2-3, with 7 positions matching TRBD1. From germline, CDR1 is DFQATT and CDR2 SNEGSKA (reference sequence). The CDR3 is 14 residues long. Losses at the gene ends were 6 bases for V and 2 bases for J; bases not matched to a gene: 8. Written as DNA, the CDR3 is TGCAGTGCCCAGGGGGACAGTTACACAGATACGCAGTATTTT. Residues: CSAQGDSYTDTQYF.

For this clonotype: This may come from a read error, since a much larger clone is one base off. The rearrangement links TRBV4-1 to TRBJ2-7; 8 bases match TRBD2. The end of the DNA is better explained by TRBJ2-5, so the J call may be wrong. The germline gives CDR1 MGHRA, CDR2 YSYEKL. CDR3 length: 15 residues. For the CDR3, the DNA is TGCGCCAGCAGCCAAATTCCGGGGGGGCGGGAGACCCAGTACTTC. The encoded protein is CASSQIPGGRETQYF.

Comments on this clonotype: One junction end does not reproduce the germline sequence, and a read error may be involved. The chain is built from TRBV7-3 and TRBJ1-2; D unresolved. Looked up from germline, CDR1 is SGHTA and CDR2 is FQGTGA. The CDR3 sequence is 15 residues long. CDR3 loop: CANSPRHDVGYGYTF. The CDR3 DNA reads TGTGCCAACAGCCCCAGACACGACGTTGGGTATGGCTACACCTTC.

This clonotype was detected ten times or more. The V gene is TRBV11-2, the J gene TRBJ2-3, with 7 nucleotides matching TRBD2. The CDR3 contains 16 residues. Trimming took 1 base from V and 2 from J; bases not matched to a gene: 6. From germline, CDR1 is SGHAT and CDR2 FQNNGV. The CDR3 sequence is CASSLGTRSPTDTQYF. The CDR3 coding sequence is TGTGCCAGCAGCTTAGGGACTAGGAGCCCCACAGATACGCAGTATTTT.

This chain links TRBV4-1 with TRBJ2-1; D gene unclear. The CDR3 is 14 amino acids. V shed 4 bases and J shed 6 bases, with 13 bases lying between them. Germline CDR1 and CDR2: MGHRA and YSYEKL. This chain's CDR3 is CASSRLRSSNEQFF. In nucleotides, the CDR3 is TGCGCCAGCAGCCGGCTCCGATCTAGCAATGAGCAGTTCTTC.

The sample holds many counts of this clonotype. V is TRBV29-1 and J is TRBJ2-5, with TRBD1 identical over 8 bases. Per the germline V gene, CDR1 is SQVTM and CDR2 is ANQGSEA. This CDR3 is 16 amino acids long. The V gene end was trimmed by 0 bases and the J gene end by 7 bases; junction bases not matched to a gene: 13. The CDR3 spells CSVEDPIRTGRGTQYF. The DNA of the CDR3 is TGCAGCGTTGAAGACCCAATAAGGACAGGGCGCGGGACCCAGTACTTC.

This clonotype was observed a handful of times. This chain uses TRBV20-1 with TRBJ2-5; no definite D call. Germline CDR1 DFQATT, CDR2 SNEGSKA (reference sequence). The length of the CDR3 is 12 residues. Trimming cost V 3 bases and J 11 bases, with 16 bases left between them. The CDR3 protein is CSASLPRRQQYF. The DNA for the CDR3 is TGCAGTGCTAGTTTGCCTCGGCGGCAGCAGTACTTC.